This TCR beta chain originates from a study of PD-1 blockade in mismatch repair-deficient tumors. Germline V lookup: CDR1 MGHDK, CDR2 SYGVNS. The trim removed 5 bases at V and 7 bases at J, leaving 8 bases unmatched. CDR3 length equals 14 residues. TCRdb's table, derived via immunoSEQ multiplex PCR, lists solely in-frame clones and lacks some. The table lists about 120,000 clones, about 88% of them singletons. This material consisted of peripheral blood, taken 44 weeks after starting pembrolizumab. The origin of this receptor is an adult with mismatch repair-deficient cancer. V gene TRBV25-1 combines with J gene TRBJ1-1; 9 bases agree with TRBD1. The CDR3 DNA sequence: TGTGCCAGCAGTAGCAGACAGGGGGGAGGTGAAGCTTTCTTT. Its translation: CASSSRQGGGEAFF.